A selection of T cell receptor beta chains follows, all from one sample in a study of blood T cell repertoires in COVID-19. Produced via immunoSEQ multiplex PCR; TCRdb's table is partial and in-frame only. The sample comprises fewer than 250,000 clones, 65% to 85% of which are singletons, and approximately 5.7% rests with the top ten. The material sequenced was peripheral blood. These TCRs come from a human donor in a cohort sampled during active COVID-19. Each CDR3 is given with its conserved first and last residue. The D gene is left open where the match is weak. Not all rows give a size; the values are once, few, many and, for expanded clones, a class.

abundance	d_gene	v_gene	j_gene	CDR3nt	CDR3aa
NA	TRBD1	TRBV7-9	TRBJ1-4	TGTGCCAGCAGTACCAATTTCCAGGGGGCGGAAGAAAAACTGTTTTTT	CASSTNFQGAEEKLFF
NA	TRBD1	TRBV10-1	TRBJ2-7	TGCGCCAGCAGTGCACAGAGGGGGCTCTACGAGCAGTACTTC	CASSAQRGLYEQYF
NA	NA	TRBV5-1	TRBJ2-5	TGCGCCAGCACTCGCCCCGGGCCCACAGGGACCCAGTACTTC	CASTRPGPTGTQYF
NA	TRBD2	TRBV10-3	TRBJ2-1	TGTGCCATCAGTAAATTACTAGAAATCGGCGGGAGGGCCGGGAATGAGCAGTTCTTC	CAISKLLEIGGRAGNEQFF
NA	NA	TRBV30	TRBJ1-1	TGTGCCTGCGCCCCGGGTAGAAGGACTGAAGCTTTCTTT	CACAPGRRTEAFF
few	NA	TRBV5-1	TRBJ2-1	TGCGCCAGCAGCCCTGGAGGGGTACTCTACAATGAGCAGTTCTTC	CASSPGGVLYNEQFF
NA	NA	TRBV6-5	TRBJ2-2	TGTGCCAGCAGTTACTGGGCAGGGGCCGACACCGGGGAGCTGTTTTTT	CASSYWAGADTGELFF
many	NA	TRBV4-1	TRBJ1-6	TGCGCCAGCAGCCAAGATCAGGGAGGTTTGGGTTCACCCCTCCACTTT	CASSQDQGGLGSPLHF
once	TRBD2	TRBV5-6	TRBJ2-7	TGTGCCAGCAGCTGGGGACTAGCGGGAGGGCCCTACGAGCAGTACTTC	CASSWGLAGGPYEQYF
NA	TRBD2	TRBV10-3	TRBJ2-5	TGTGCCATCAGTGATCCAGCGGGGGGGCAAAGAGAGACCCAGTACTTC	CAISDPAGGQRETQYF
NA	NA	TRBV3-1/TRBV3-2	TRBJ1-6	TGTGCCAGCAGCCAAAGACAGGCAAGTTCACCCCTCCACTTT	CASSQRQASSPLHF
NA	NA	TRBV20-1	TRBJ2-7	TGCAGTGCTAGGCGAGTGTTCGAGCAGTACTTC	CSARRVFEQYF
NA	NA	TRBV5-5	TRBJ2-1	TGTGCCAGCAGCTTGGCTTTACACTCCTACAATGAGCAGTTCTTC	CASSLALHSYNEQFF
NA	NA	TRBV5-1	TRBJ1-3	TGCGCCAGCAGCTTGACTACCTCTGGAAACACCATATATTTT	CASSLTTSGNTIYF
NA	TRBD2	TRBV5-4	TRBJ2-7	TGTGCCAGCAGCACCGGGACTAGCGGCTACGAGCAGTACTTC	CASSTGTSGYEQYF
NA	NA	TRBV5-5	TRBJ1-1	TGTGCCAGCAGCTTGGATTACGGGAACACTGAAGCTTTCTTT	CASSLDYGNTEAFF
NA	TRBD1	TRBV4-2	TRBJ1-3	TGTGCCAGCAGCCCCAAGGCGGGGACAGATGGAAACACCATATATTTT	CASSPKAGTDGNTIYF
NA	TRBD1	TRBV18	TRBJ2-1	TGTGCCAGCTCACCACTCAATCGGGGACAGAACAATGAGCAGTTCTTC	CASSPLNRGQNNEQFF
NA	NA	TRBV27	TRBJ2-3	TGTGCCAGCCGACTCCTAAGCACAGATACGCAGTATTTT	CASRLLSTDTQYF
NA	TRBD1	TRBV5-1	TRBJ1-3	TGCGCCAGCAGAAATGGACAGGGAGGAAACACCATATATTTT	CASRNGQGGNTIYF
NA	NA	TRBV5-5	TRBJ1-5	TGTGCCAGCAGCCTCTTAGGGGGTCAGCCCCAGCATTTT	CASSLLGGQPQHF
once	NA	TRBV6-6	TRBJ2-5	TGTGCCAGCAGACCCCCGGGTGGGGAGACCCAGTACTTC	CASRPPGGETQYF
once	NA	TRBV19	TRBJ2-6	TGTGCCAGTAGTACTGGACAGCCCGGGGCCAACGTCCTGACTTTC	CASSTGQPGANVLTF
NA	TRBD2	TRBV29-1	TRBJ2-7	TGCAGCGGTGGACTAGCGGGAGTCAACGAGCAGTACTTC	CSGGLAGVNEQYF
many	TRBD1	TRBV7-9	TRBJ2-7	TGTGCCAGCAGCTCTACAGGGGACGAGCAGTACTTC	CASSSTGDEQYF
NA	TRBD2	TRBV28	TRBJ2-3	TGTGCCAGCAGCGAATTGGGAGGGTTCGCAGATACGCAGTATTTT	CASSELGGFADTQYF
NA	NA	TRBV20-1	TRBJ1-3	TGCAGTGCCTCCCCTGGAAACACCATATATTTT	CSASPGNTIYF
NA	NA	TRBV2	TRBJ1-6	TGTGCCAGCAAAAGAGGGGACACGGAGAGGTCACCCCTCCACTTT	CASKRGDTERSPLHF
NA	TRBD1	TRBV2	TRBJ1-5	TGTGCCAGCAGAGTCGGACAGGGTGTTGATCCCCAGCATTTT	CASRVGQGVDPQHF
NA	TRBD1	TRBV5-1	TRBJ2-7	TGCGCCAGCAGCCCAGGGGGCGCTGTGTCGCAGTACTTC	CASSPGGAVSQYF
once	TRBD2	TRBV11-2	TRBJ2-3	TGTGCCAGCAGCCTTAGCGGGATTTTGCCCAATGGGGCTGATACGCAGTATTTT	CASSLSGILPNGADTQYF
NA	NA	TRBV2	TRBJ2-7	TGTGCCAGCCGTCGACAGCCTAGCTCCTACGAGCAGTACTTC	CASRRQPSSYEQYF
once	TRBD1	TRBV19	TRBJ2-7	TGTGCCAGTGCTGCCAGGGGGACAAACTACGAGCAGTACTTC	CASAARGTNYEQYF
few	TRBD1	TRBV27	TRBJ2-1	TGTGCCAGCAGTTCAGGACAGGGGGCAAAGAATGAGCAGTTCTTC	CASSSGQGAKNEQFF
NA	NA	TRBV7-9	TRBJ1-1	TGTGCCAGCAGCTTAGGAGAAGGGGCCAAAGCTTTCTTT	CASSLGEGAKAFF
NA	NA	TRBV2	TRBJ2-5	TGTGCCAGCAGCGGACAGAAAGAGACCCAGTACTTC	CASSGQKETQYF
NA	TRBD1	TRBV5-1	TRBJ1-1	TGCGCCAGCAGCTGGAGGACAGGGGCGGACACTGAAGCTTTCTTT	CASSWRTGADTEAFF
NA	NA	TRBV11-1	TRBJ2-2	TGTGCCAGCACTACGAACACCGGGGAGCTGTTTTTT	CASTTNTGELFF
NA	NA	TRBV28	TRBJ1-5	TGTGCCAGCATCGTAAGACAGACGGGCAATCAGCCCCAGCATTTT	CASIVRQTGNQPQHF
NA	TRBD1	TRBV23-1	TRBJ2-7	TGCGCCAGCAGTCACCCGTCGGGGGCCCGGGACAGGCCGCACGAGCAGTACTTC	CASSHPSGARDRPHEQYF
NA	NA	TRBV5-1	TRBJ1-4	TGCGCCAGCAGCTTCGCAGGTAGTTATGAAAAACTGTTTTTT	CASSFAGSYEKLFF
NA	NA	TRBV5-4	TRBJ2-2	TGTGCCAGCAGCTTGGGTGCAGGCTTGACCGGGGAGCTGTTTTTT	CASSLGAGLTGELFF
NA	TRBD1	TRBV2	TRBJ2-5	TGTGCCAGCATTCGAGGGACAGGGGTTCAAGAGACCCAGTACTTC	CASIRGTGVQETQYF
NA	NA	TRBV2	TRBJ2-6	TGTGCCAGCCGACTTGTATCTGGGGCCAACGTCCTGACTTTC	CASRLVSGANVLTF
NA	TRBD2	TRBV28	TRBJ2-7	TGTGCCAGCAGTTTACTGGCGGGAGGGAGGGCGGACGAGCAGTACTTC	CASSLLAGGRADEQYF
NA	NA	TRBV5-1	TRBJ2-2	TGCGCCAGCAGCTTGGACAGGGTTAACGCCGGGGAGCTGTTTTTT	CASSLDRVNAGELFF
NA	NA	TRBV7-9	TRBJ2-7	TGTGCCAGCAGCGCGATCGAGGAGCAGTACTTC	CASSAIEEQYF
NA	TRBD2	TRBV25-1	TRBJ2-3	TGTGCCAGCAGTGAACTGGCTAGCGGGGGGGCCCCAGATACGCAGTATTTT	CASSELASGGAPDTQYF
NA	TRBD1	TRBV19	TRBJ2-2	TGTGCCAGTAGTATAGGAGGACAGGGTACCGGGGAGCTGTTTTTT	CASSIGGQGTGELFF
NA	NA	TRBV28	TRBJ2-5	TGTGCCAGCACCCCCATTGGGCGTACCTCCGGGACCCAGTACTTC	CASTPIGRTSGTQYF
NA	NA	TRBV5-6	TRBJ1-5	TGTGCCAGCAGCTTTCGACACCAGCCCCAGCATTTT	CASSFRHQPQHF